This T cell receptor (beta chain) came from a study of blood T cell repertoires in COVID-19. About the research overall: There were acute and convalescent COVID-19 samples, and they came from the United States, Italy and Spain. Sources were T cells, B-cell-depleted T cells, or PBMCs; the material itself was cDNA or gDNA.

Methods used by the authors: Counts of nucleated cells, estimated from reference gene primer amplification, were obtained. TCRdb keeps only in-frame clones here, not all; method: immunoSEQ multiplex PCR. V and J calls and clone size are copied from that table; D and trimming were computed from the DNA. The sample carries 200,000 to 250,000 clones, about nine tenths recorded once. This CDR3 spans 15 amino acids. After removal of 5 bases from V and 4 bases from J, the junction contained 3 bases not matched to a gene. The germline V gene encodes CDR1 SGHDN and CDR2 FVKESK. The chain links TRBV14 to TRBJ2-1; 12 bases line up with TRBD2. The source material was peripheral blood. The clonotype originates from a man older than 75 with acute or convalescent COVID-19. The CDR3 sequence is CASSYGLAGYNEQFF. The CDR3 nucleotides read TGTGCCAGCAGCTACGGACTAGCGGGGTACAATGAGCAGTTCTTC.